This T cell receptor (beta chain) was identified during a study of T cells in Graves' hyperthyroidism and ophthalmopathy. Whole-study context: At the time of initial diagnosis and before any treatment, peripheral blood was collected. General study findings and limits: Most thyroid clonotypes with frequency above 0.001 were detected in blood. A model using 13 V-J features told ophthalmopathy apart from stable hyperthyroidism.

This CDR3 has 13 residues. Trimming stripped 5 bases from V and 10 bases from J, with 16 bases between. Germline CDR1 is SGHRS and CDR2 is YFSETQ. Using RNA transcripts as the source, TCR beta CDR3 regions were amplified. First-round RT-PCR of the TCR CDR3 relied on the HTBI primer set. MiXCR, applied by TCRdb to the multiplex PCR reads, yields one record per CDR3 protein. The sample has 450,000 to 500,000 distinct CDR3 sequences, around a fifth seen once; the top ten hold around 50%. With respect to this clonotype: Antigen unknown.

Sequencing input: blood. This TCR was sampled from a woman in her 70s with Graves' ophthalmopathy. This rearrangement joins TRBV5-1 to TRBJ2-1, with D tentatively TRBD1 or TRBD2 (5 bases each). The DNA of the CDR3 is TGCGCCAGCAGAATTGATACCGGGACGGAGCAGTTCTTC. Translated: CASRIDTGTEQFF.